Below, one TCR beta chain is given with its context. Its antigen remains unidentified. The input lacks base qualities; no much larger clone sits a single base away. These data originate in a study of CD8 T cells in ankylosing spondylitis (dated by TCRdb to 2016 to 2017). Some background on the complete study: To find TCR variants linked to disease, the study profiled T cell receptor beta repertoires in ankylosing spondylitis patients and healthy donors. Peripheral blood was sampled, and synovial fluid was additionally collected from ankylosing spondylitis patients. In total, the full study cohort was made up of nearly 110 healthy donors and approximately 24 ankylosing spondylitis patients. Broad study findings and their caveats: A TCR beta motif made up of seven or eight highly homologous amino acid variants appeared to be characteristic of blood from ankylosing spondylitis patients. Some of the motif variants had been reported before in the synovial fluid and blood of reactive arthritis patients, a finding that suggests common disease-initiation mechanisms. The disease-linked clones were reported to be significantly enriched in matched synovial fluid samples from ankylosing spondylitis patients. The disease-linked clones had a CD8+ phenotype and were found at relatively low frequencies in peripheral blood.

The instrument given in TCRdb is Illumina HiSeq 2500. Quantitative 5'-RACE with molecular barcodes was the method used to prepare the TCR beta libraries. In the source study's methods: A new computational method based on a probabilistic model of VDJ rearrangement was used to identify disease-linked TCR variants. TCRdb trimmed the raw reads at Q25, called clones with MiXCR and kept productive beta chains. Identical CDR3 protein sequences are pooled into one entry, listed with their most common genes and DNA. The V and J calls were not made by the authors but by TCRdb's processing. The sample table lists 250,000 or so distinct CDR3 sequences, under 30% of them with a count of one. The top ten constitute approximately 0.61% of the sample. The junction shows trimming of 9 bases on V and 15 bases on J, plus 10 bases between the germline ends. Sequences SGHKS (CDR1) and YYEKEE (CDR2) are obtained from the germline V gene (reference sequence). Spanning cysteine to phenylalanine, the CDR3 consists of 8 amino acids. Of all the DNA, just the CDR3 is kept, 24 bases in frame from base 1.

The clonotype comes from a male donor with ankylosing spondylitis or in good health (not recorded which). The V and J segments used are TRBV5-5 and TRBJ2-1; no D gene can be assigned with confidence. Sequenced material: blood, either unsorted or a sorted T cell fraction (not recorded which). CDR3 region: CATIKLFF. The DNA reads TGTGCCACCATCAAACTGTTCTTC.